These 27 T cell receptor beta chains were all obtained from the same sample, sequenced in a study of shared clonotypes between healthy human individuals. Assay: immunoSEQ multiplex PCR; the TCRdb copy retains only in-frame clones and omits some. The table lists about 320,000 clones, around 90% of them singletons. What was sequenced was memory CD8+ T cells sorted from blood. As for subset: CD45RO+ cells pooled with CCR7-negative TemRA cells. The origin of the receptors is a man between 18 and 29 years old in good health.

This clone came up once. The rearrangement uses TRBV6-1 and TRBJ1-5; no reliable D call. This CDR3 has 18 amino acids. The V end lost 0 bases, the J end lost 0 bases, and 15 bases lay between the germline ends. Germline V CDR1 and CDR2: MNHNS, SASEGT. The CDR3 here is CASSEASMPLTSNQPQHF. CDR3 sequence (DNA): TGTGCCAGCAGTGAAGCGAGCATGCCACTGACTAGCAATCAGCCCCAGCATTTT.

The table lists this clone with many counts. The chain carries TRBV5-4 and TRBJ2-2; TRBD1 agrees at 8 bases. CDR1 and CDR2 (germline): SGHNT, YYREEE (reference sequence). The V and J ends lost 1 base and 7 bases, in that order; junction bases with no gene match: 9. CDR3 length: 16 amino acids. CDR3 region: CASSLQGQAGSGELFF. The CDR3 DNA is TGTGCCAGCAGCTTGCAGGGACAGGCGGGGAGCGGGGAGCTGTTTTTT.

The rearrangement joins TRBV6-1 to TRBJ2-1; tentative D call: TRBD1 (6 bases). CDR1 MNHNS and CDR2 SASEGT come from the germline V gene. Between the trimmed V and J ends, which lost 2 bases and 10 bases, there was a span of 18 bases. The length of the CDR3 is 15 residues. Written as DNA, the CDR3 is TGTGCCAGCAGTGAATGGGCAGGGGACCTGAAAGAGCAGTTCTTC. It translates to CASSEWAGDLKEQFF.

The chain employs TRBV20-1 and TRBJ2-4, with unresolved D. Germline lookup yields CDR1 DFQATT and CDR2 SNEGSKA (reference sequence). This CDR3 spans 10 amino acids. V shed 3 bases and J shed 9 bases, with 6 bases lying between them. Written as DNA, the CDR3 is TGCAGTGCTAGTGTGGGCATTCAGTACTTC. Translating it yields CSASVGIQYF.

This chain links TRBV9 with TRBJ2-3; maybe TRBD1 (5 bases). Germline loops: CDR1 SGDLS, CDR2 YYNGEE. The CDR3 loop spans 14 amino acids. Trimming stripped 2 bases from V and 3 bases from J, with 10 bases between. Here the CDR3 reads CASSVSPGTDTQYF. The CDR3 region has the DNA TGTGCCAGCAGCGTCAGCCCAGGGACAGATACGCAGTATTTT.

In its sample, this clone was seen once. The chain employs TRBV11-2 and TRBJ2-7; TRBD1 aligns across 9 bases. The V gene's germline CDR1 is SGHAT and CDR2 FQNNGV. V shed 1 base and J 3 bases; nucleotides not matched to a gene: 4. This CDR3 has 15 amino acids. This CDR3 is CASSLGTGGGYEQYF. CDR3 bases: TGTGCCAGCAGCTTAGGAACAGGGGGCGGCTACGAGCAGTACTTC.

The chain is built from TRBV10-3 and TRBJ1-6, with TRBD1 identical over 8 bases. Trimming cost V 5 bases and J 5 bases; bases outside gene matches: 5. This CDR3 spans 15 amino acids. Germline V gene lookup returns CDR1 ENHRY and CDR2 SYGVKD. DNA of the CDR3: TGTGCCATCAGTACCGGACAGGGAAATAATTCACCCCTCCACTTT. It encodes CAISTGQGNNSPLHF.

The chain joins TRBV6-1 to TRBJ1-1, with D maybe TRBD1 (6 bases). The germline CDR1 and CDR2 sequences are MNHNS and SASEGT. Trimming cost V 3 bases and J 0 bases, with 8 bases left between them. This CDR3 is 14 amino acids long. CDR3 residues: CASSDDRLNTEAFF. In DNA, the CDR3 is TGTGCCAGCAGTGATGACAGGTTGAACACTGAAGCTTTCTTT.

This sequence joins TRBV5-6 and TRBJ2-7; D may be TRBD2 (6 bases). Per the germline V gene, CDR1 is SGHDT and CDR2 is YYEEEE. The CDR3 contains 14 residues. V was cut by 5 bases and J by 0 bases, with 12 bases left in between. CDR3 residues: CASRVGGASYEQYF. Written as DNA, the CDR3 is TGTGCCAGCAGAGTTGGCGGGGCCTCCTACGAGCAGTACTTC.

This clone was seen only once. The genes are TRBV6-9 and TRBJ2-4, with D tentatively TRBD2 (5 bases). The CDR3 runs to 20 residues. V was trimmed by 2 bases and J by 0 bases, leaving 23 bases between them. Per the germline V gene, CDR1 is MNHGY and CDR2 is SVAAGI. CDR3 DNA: TGTGCCAGCAGTTATAGAGGAGCGGAGGTCGGTATTGAAGCCAAAAACATTCAGTACTTC. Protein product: CASSYRGAEVGIEAKNIQYF.

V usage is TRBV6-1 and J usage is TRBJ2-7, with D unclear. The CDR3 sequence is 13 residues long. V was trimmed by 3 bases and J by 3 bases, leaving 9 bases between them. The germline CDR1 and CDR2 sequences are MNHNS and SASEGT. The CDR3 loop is CASSEGFGYEQYF. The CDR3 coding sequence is TGTGCCAGCAGTGAGGGGTTTGGCTACGAGCAGTACTTC.

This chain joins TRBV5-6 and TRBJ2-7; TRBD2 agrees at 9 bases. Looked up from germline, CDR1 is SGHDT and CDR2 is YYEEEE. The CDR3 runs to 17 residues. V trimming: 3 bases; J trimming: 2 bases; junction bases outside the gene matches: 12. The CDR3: CASSSPPPRLAAYEQYF. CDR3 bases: TGTGCCAGCAGCTCTCCACCCCCTAGACTAGCGGCCTACGAGCAGTACTTC.

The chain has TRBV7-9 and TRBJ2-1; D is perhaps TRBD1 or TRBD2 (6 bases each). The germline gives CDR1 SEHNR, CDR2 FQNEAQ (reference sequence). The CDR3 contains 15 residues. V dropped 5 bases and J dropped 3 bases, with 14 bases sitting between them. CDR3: CASSLPGAHYNEQFF. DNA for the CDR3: TGTGCCAGCAGCCTACCGGGGGCCCACTACAATGAGCAGTTCTTC.

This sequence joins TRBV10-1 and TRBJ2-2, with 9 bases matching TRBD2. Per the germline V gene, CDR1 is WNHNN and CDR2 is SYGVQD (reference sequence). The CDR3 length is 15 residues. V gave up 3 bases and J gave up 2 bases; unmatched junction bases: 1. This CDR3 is CASSEAGGNTGELFF. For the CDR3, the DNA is TGCGCCAGCAGTGAAGCGGGGGGCAACACCGGGGAGCTGTTTTTT.

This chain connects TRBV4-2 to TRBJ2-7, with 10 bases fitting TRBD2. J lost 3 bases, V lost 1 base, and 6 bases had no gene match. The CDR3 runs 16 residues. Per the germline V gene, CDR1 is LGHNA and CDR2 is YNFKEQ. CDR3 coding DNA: TGTGCCAGCAGCCAAGGGTTCGGACTAGCGGACTACGAGCAGTACTTC. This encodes CASSQGFGLADYEQYF.

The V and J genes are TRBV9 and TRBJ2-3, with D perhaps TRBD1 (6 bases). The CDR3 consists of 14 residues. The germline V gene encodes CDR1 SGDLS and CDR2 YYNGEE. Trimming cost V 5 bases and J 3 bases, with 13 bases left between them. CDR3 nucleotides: TGTGCCAGCAGTAACGGGACATGGACAGATACGCAGTATTTT. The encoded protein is CASSNGTWTDTQYF.

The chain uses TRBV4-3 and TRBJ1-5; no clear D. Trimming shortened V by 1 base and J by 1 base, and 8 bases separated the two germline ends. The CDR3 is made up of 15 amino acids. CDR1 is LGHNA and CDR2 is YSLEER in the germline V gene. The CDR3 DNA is TGCGCCAGCAGCCAAGGACGCATGAGCAATCAGCCCCAGCATTTT. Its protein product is CASSQGRMSNQPQHF.

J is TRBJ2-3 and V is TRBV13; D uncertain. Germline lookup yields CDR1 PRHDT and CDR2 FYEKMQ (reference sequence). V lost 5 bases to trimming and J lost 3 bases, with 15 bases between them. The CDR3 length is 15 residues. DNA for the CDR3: TGTGCCAGCAGCCTGACCGTCCAATCAACAGATACGCAGTATTTT. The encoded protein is CASSLTVQSTDTQYF.

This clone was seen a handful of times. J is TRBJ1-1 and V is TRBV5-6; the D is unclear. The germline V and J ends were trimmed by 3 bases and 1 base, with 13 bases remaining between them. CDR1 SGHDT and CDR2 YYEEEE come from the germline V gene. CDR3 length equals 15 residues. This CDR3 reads CASSSHKTTNTEAFF. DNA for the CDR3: TGTGCCAGCAGCTCACATAAGACGACGAACACTGAAGCTTTCTTT.

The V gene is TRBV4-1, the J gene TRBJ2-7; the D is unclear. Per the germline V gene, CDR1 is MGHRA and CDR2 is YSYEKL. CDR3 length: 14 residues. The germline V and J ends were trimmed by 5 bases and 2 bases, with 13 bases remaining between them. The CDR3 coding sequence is TGCGCCAGCAGCTTTGGTCACGGAACCTACGAGCAGTACTTC. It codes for CASSFGHGTYEQYF.

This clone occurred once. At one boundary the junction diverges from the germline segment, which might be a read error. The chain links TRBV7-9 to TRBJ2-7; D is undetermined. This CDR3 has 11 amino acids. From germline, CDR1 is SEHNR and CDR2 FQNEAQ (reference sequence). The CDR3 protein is CASSFETQQSF. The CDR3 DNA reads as TGTGCCAGCAGCTTTGAGACCCAGCAGTCCTTC.

The CDR3 loop is CASSPGPLPGNQPQHF. The CDR3 DNA follows: TGTGCCAGTAGTCCCGGGCCCCTCCCTGGCAATCAGCCCCAGCATTTT. This chain links TRBV19 with TRBJ1-5; D unclear. This CDR3 contains 16 residues. V lost 5 bases to trimming and J lost 2 bases, with 16 bases between them. CDR1 and CDR2 from the germline V gene are LNHDA and SQIVND (reference sequence).

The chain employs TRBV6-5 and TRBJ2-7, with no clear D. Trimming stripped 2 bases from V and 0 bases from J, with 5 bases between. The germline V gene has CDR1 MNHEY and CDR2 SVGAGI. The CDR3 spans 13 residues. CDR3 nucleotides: TGTGCCAGCAGTTACCACGGCTCCTACGAGCAGTACTTC. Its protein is CASSYHGSYEQYF.

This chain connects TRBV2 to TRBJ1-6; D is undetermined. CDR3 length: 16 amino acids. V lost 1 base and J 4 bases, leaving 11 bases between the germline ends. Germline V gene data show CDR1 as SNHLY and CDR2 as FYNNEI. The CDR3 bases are TGTGCCAGCAGTGAAGGGCCGGAGAATTATAATTCACCCCTCCACTTT. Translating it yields CASSEGPENYNSPLHF.

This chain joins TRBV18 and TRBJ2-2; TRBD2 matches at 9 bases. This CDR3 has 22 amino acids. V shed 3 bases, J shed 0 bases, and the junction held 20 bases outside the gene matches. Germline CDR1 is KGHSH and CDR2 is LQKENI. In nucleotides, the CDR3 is TGTGCCAGCTCACCGCCCTTTGTTCGACTAGCGGAGGGGAACGCGAACACCGGGGAGCTGTTTTTT. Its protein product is CASSPPFVRLAEGNANTGELFF.

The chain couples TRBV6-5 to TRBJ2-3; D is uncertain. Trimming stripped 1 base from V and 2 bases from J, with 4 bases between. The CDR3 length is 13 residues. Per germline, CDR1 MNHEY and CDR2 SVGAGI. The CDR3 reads CASSYYNTDTQYF. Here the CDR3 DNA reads TGTGCCAGCAGTTACTACAACACAGATACGCAGTATTTT.

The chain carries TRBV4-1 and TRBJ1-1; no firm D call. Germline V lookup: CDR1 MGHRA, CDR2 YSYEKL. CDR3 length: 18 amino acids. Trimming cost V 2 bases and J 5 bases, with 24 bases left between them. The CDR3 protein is CASSQSIGLHLSVTEAFF. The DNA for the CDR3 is TGCGCCAGCAGCCAATCTATAGGACTACACCTTTCGGTTACTGAAGCTTTCTTT.